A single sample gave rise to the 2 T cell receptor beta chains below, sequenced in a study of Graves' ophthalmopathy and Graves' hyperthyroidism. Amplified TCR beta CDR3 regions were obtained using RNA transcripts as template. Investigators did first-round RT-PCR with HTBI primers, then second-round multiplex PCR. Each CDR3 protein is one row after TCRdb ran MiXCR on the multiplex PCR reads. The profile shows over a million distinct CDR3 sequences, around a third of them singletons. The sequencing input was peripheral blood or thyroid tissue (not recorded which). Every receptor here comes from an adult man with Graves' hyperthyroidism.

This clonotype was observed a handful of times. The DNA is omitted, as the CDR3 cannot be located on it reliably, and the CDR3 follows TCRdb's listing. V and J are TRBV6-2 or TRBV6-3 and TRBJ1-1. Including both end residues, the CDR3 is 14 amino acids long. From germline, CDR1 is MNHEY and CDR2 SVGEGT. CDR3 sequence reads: CASSILGANTEAFF.

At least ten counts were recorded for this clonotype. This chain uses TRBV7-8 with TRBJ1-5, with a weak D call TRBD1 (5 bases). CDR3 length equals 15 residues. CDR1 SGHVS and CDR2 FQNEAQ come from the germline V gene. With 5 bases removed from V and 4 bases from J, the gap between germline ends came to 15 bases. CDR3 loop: CASSRRGGENQPQHF. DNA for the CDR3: TGTGCCAGCAGCCGACGGGGGGGTGAGAATCAGCCCCAGCATTTT.